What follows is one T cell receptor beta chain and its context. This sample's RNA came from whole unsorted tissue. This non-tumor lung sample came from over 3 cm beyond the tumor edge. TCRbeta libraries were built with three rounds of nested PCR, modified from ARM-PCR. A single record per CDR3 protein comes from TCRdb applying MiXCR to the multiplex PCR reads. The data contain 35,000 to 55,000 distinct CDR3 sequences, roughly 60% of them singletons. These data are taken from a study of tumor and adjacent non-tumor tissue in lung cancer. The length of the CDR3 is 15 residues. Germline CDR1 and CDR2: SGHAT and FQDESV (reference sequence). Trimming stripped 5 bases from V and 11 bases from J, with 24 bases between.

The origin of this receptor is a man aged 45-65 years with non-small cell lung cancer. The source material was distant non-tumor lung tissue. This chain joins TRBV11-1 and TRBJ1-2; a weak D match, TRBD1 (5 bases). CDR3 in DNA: TGTGCCAGCAGCGCCGTTGTGACAGCCCGGGAAGGTTACACCTTC. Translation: CASSAVVTAREGYTF.